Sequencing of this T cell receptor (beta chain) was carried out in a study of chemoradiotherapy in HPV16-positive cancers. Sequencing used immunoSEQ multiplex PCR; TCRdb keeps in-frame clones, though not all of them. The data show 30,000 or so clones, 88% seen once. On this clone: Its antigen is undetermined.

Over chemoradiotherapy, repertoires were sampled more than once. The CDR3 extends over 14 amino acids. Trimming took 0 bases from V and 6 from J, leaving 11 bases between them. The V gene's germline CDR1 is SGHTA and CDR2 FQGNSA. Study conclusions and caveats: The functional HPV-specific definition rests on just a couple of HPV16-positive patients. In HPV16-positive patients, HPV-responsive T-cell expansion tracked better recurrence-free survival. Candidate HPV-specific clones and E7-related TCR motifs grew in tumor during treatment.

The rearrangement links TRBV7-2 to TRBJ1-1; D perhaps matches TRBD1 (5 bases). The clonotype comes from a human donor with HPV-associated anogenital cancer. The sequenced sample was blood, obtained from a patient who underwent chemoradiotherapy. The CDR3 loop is CASSLALRAAEAFF. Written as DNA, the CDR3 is TGTGCCAGCAGCTTAGCCCTCAGGGCAGCTGAAGCTTTCTTT.